These 9 T cell receptor beta chains were sequenced from one sample in a study of blood T cell repertoires in COVID-19. Sequencing used immunoSEQ multiplex PCR; TCRdb keeps in-frame clones, though not all of them. Here the sample spans 15,000 or so clones, 85% to 90% being singletons. The sequencing sample was made of peripheral blood. The origin of the receptors is a woman aged 65 to 85 in a cohort sampled during active or convalescent COVID-19.

This sequence joins TRBV7-2 and TRBJ1-1; possible D gene TRBD1, 5 bases. Germline V gene data show CDR1 as SGHTA and CDR2 as FQGNSA. V was shortened by 5 bases and J by 1 base, with 8 bases between the two germline ends. This CDR3 is built from 13 residues. The CDR3 coding sequence is TGTGCCAGCAGCATAGGACAGAACACTGAAGCTTTCTTT. It yields the protein CASSIGQNTEAFF.

The chain combines TRBV6-1 with TRBJ1-2, with TRBD1 matching 8 bases. V trimming: 1 base; J trimming: 4 bases; junction bases outside the gene matches: 5. The CDR3 consists of 15 residues. Germline V gene data show CDR1 as MNHNS and CDR2 as SASEGT. Here the CDR3 reads CASSEGTGRFYGYTF. DNA of the CDR3: TGTGCCAGCAGTGAAGGGACAGGGAGATTCTATGGCTACACCTTC.

The gene calls are TRBV7-8 and TRBJ1-6, with 8 bases identical to TRBD1. With V trimmed by 4 bases and J by 2 bases, 10 bases remained unmatched. The CDR3 length is 18 residues. The germline V gene encodes CDR1 SGHVS and CDR2 FQNEAQ. The DNA for the CDR3 is TGTGCCAGCAGCTCTCATGCAGGGGGCGGCACCTATAATTCACCCCTCCACTTT. Translating it yields CASSSHAGGGTYNSPLHF.

The chain employs TRBV5-1 and TRBJ2-7; weak D call: TRBD1 (5 bases). Germline V gene lookup returns CDR1 SGHRS and CDR2 YFSETQ. V shed 3 bases and J shed 6 bases, with 10 bases lying between them. The CDR3 contains 12 residues. In DNA, the CDR3 is TGCGCCAGCAGCTGGTCTAGGGGCGAGCAGTACTTC. Translated: CASSWSRGEQYF.

The V call is TRBV28, the J call TRBJ2-5, with TRBD2 identical over 8 bases. Germline values: CDR1 MDHEN, CDR2 SYDVKM. Germline trimming cut 6 bases from V and 4 bases from J; bases unmatched to any gene: 7. CDR3 length: 14 amino acids. CDR3 sequence (DNA): TGTGCCAGCAGATTCGGGACTAGAGGAGAGACCCAGTACTTC. Encoded protein: CASRFGTRGETQYF. Using reference TRBV28 and TRBJ2-5 for the parts outside the CDR3, the full variable domain is DVKVTQSSRYLVKRTGEKVFLECVQDMDHENMFWYRQDPGLGLRLIYFSYDVKMKEKGDIPEGYSVSREKKERFSLILESASTNQTSMYLCASRFGTRGETQYFGPGTRLLVL.

The chain carries TRBV18 and TRBJ1-6; possibly TRBD1 for D (6 bases). CDR1 and CDR2 from the germline V gene are KGHSH and LQKENI. The V gene lost 4 bases and the J gene lost 0 bases, with 13 bases spanning the gap. There are 17 residues in the CDR3. CDR3 in DNA: TGTGCCAGCTCACACGGACAGCCAAGCTCCTATAATTCACCCCTCCACTTT. It yields the protein CASSHGQPSSYNSPLHF.

The chain links TRBV12-3 or TRBV12-4 to TRBJ1-1, with 9 bases identical to TRBD1. This CDR3 has 13 residues. J lost 6 bases, V lost 8 bases, and 7 bases had no gene match. In DNA, the CDR3 is TGTGCCAGCGTCCGGGACAGGGTCCCTGAAGCTTTCTTT. It encodes CASVRDRVPEAFF.

Turning to this clone: At the DNA level, this CDR3 is encoded by other sequences in the same sample as well. The CDR3 here is CASSMEGSFRQPQHF. The DNA of the CDR3 is TGTGCCAGTAGTATGGAGGGTTCGTTCAGGCAACCCCAGCATTTT. The chain is built from TRBV19 and TRBJ1-5, with D unclear. V was shortened by 3 bases and J by 10 bases, with 19 bases between the two germline ends. CDR3 length: 15 amino acids. Germline CDR1 reads LNHDA; CDR2 reads SQIVND (reference sequence).

This clone occurred once. The chain couples TRBV30 to TRBJ1-2; D is undetermined. Trimming left V 5 bases short and J 8 bases short, with 15 bases between. CDR3 length equals 12 residues. CDR1 and CDR2 from the germline V gene are GTSNPN and SVGIG (reference sequence). This CDR3 is CAWPERTGGYTF. The CDR3 DNA reads as TGTGCCTGGCCTGAGCGGACTGGAGGCTACACCTTC. The full variable domain, rest sourced from reference TRBV30 and TRBJ1-2, is SQTIHQWPATLVQPVGSPLSLECTVEGTSNPNLYWYRQAAGRGLQLLFYSVGIGQISSEVPQNLSASRPQDRQFILSSKKLLLSDSGFYLCAWPERTGGYTFGSGTRLTVV.